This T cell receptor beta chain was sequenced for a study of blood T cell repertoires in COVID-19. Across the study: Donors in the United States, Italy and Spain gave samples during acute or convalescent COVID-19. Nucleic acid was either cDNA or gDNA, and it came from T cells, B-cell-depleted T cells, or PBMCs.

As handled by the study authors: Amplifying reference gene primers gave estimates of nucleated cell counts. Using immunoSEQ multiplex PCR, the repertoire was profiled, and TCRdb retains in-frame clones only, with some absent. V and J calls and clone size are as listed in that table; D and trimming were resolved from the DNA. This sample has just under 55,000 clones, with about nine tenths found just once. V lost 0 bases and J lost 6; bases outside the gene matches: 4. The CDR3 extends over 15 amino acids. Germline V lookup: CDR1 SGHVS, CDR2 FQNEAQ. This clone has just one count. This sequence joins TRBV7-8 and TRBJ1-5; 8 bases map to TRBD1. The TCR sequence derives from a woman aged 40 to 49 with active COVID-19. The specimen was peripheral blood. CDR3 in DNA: TGTGCCAGCAGCTTAGCCGGACAGGGCGGTCAGCCCCAGCATTTT. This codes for CASSLAGQGGQPQHF.